This TCR beta chain emerged from a study of T cells expressing NK-cell markers. Looking at the study overall: Sorted CD3+CD56-NKG2C+, CD3+CD56+NKG2C- and CD3+CD56+NKG2C+ T cells were the source of the TCR beta repertoires.

Findings and caveats of the study: These clonotypes, the leaders elsewhere, also led the CD3+CD56-NKG2C+ fraction in four donors. Expanded NKG2C+ T cell clones had unclear HCMV specificity.

Of note for this clonotype: Its antigen remains unknown.

The CDR3 has 15 residues. UMIs accompanied the 5'RACE template switching by which TCR beta cDNA was made. TCRdb re-called the 5' RACE reads, yielding one record per CDR3 amino acid sequence without DNA. The sample totals about 460,000 distinct CDR3 sequences. This TCR derives from a woman in her fifties or sixties in good health. This sequence joins TRBV12-3 or TRBV12-4 and TRBJ2-7; TCRdb's D gene call, TRBD2, goes unchecked for lack of DNA. The sample consisted of blood T cells: a sorted CD56 or NKG2C T cell subset, CD4+ or CD8+ T cells, or bulk PBMC T cells (not recorded which). The CDR3 loop reads CASSSLPWGNYEQYF.